This T cell receptor beta chain was sequenced during a study of CD8 T cells in ankylosing spondylitis. Study-level results: Blood from ankylosing spondylitis patients appeared to carry a characteristic roughly 8-variant TCR beta motif.

Per germline, CDR1 SGHRS and CDR2 YFSETQ. CDR3 length: 14 residues. V lost 4 bases to trimming and J lost 10 bases; unmatched junction nucleotides: 12. TCR beta libraries were made by quantitative 5'-RACE with molecular barcodes. A single record per CDR3 protein comes from TCRdb applying MiXCR to the 5' RACE reads. The table records roughly 240,000 distinct CDR3 sequences, 32% of them present only once. This clonotype was seen more than once but under ten times. What it binds is unknown. This receptor was obtained from a male donor with ankylosing spondylitis or in good health (not recorded which). The rearrangement links TRBV5-1 to TRBJ2-7; 9 nucleotides match TRBD2. The sample consisted of blood, either unsorted or a sorted T cell fraction (not recorded which). CDR3 in DNA: TGCGCCAGCAGCGACGGGACAGCCGGGACTAGCCAGTACTTC. As protein: CASSDGTAGTSQYF.